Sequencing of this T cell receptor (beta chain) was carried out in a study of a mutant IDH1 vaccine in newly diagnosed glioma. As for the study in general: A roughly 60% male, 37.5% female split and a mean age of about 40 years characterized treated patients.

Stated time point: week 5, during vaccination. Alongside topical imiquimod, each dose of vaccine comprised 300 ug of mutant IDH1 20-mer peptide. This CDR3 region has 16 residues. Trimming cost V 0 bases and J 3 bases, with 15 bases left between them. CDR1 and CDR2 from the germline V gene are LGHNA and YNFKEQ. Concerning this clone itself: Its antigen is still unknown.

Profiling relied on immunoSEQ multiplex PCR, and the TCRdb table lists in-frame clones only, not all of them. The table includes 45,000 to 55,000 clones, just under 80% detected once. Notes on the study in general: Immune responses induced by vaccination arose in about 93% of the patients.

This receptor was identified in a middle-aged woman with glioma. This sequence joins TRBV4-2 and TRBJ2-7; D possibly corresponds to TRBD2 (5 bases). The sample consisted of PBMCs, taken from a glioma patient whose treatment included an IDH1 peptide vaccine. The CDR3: CASSQERSGDSYEQYF. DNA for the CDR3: TGTGCCAGCAGCCAAGAAAGGAGCGGTGATAGCTACGAGCAGTACTTC.